The source of this T cell receptor beta chain is a study of cytomegalovirus exposure and HLA in healthy donors. The study's findings and limits: Cytomegalovirus association was listed for around 180 TCR beta chains.

A word on this clone: Antigen unknown.

Sequencing used immunoSEQ multiplex PCR; TCRdb keeps in-frame clones, though not all of them. In the table there are approximately 82,000 clones, 95% of which are singletons. This CDR3 has 16 amino acids. Germline assignment: CDR1 SNHLY and CDR2 FYNNEI. The V gene lost 8 bases and the J gene lost 2 bases, with 16 bases spanning the gap. The V and J genes are TRBV2 and TRBJ1-6, with D possibly being TRBD1 (5 bases). The receptor comes from a woman aged 18-29 years in good health and CMV-seronegative. Sequenced material: PBMCs. The CDR3 here is CASGGEGTAYNSPLHF. CDR3 DNA sequence: TGTGCCAGCGGGGGGGAGGGAACCGCCTATAATTCACCCCTCCACTTT.